This entry features one T cell receptor beta chain sequence. The entry originates in a study of cytotoxic CD8 clonotypes in ibrutinib-treated CLL. The CDR3 loop spans 15 amino acids. The V and J ends lost 2 bases and 1 base respectively, with 10 bases between them. The V gene's germline CDR1 is MRHNA and CDR2 SNTAGT. Assay used: immunoSEQ multiplex PCR; TCRdb lists only in-frame clones, some missing. The data show over 65,000 clones, around 75% seen once. The specimen comprised PBMCs, sampled after 12 months of ibrutinib treatment. V gene TRBV6-4 combines with J gene TRBJ2-3; a possible D gene is TRBD1 (6 bases). This sequence originates from a human donor with chronic lymphocytic leukemia. CDR3 nucleotides: TGTGCCAGCAGTGACGGGGCAGGGGGCACAGATACGCAGTATTTT. Translating gives CASSDGAGGTDTQYF.